The text below deals with one T cell receptor beta chain. Its antigen is still unknown. This CDR3 spans 14 amino acids. V shed 4 bases and J 6 bases; nucleotides not matched to a gene: 6. The germline CDR1 and CDR2 sequences are WNHNN and SYGVQD (reference sequence). These data originate in a study of cytomegalovirus exposure and HLA in healthy donors. The study, taken as a whole, reports: Apparent HLA restriction characterized most CMV-associated TCR beta chains in a later analysis. Follow-up analysis seemed to connect common viral pathogens with several of the most significant clusters identified. TCR beta V segments were, for the most part, productive about 90% or about 30% of the time in an earlier analysis.

Both 60 Vbeta primers and 13 Jbeta primers went into the PCR. This table comes from immunoSEQ multiplex PCR, and its TCRdb copy is limited to in-frame clones, with some not included. The profile covers around 120,000 clones, with over 60% appearing a single time and approximately 2.5% taken by the ten largest. What was sequenced was PBMCs. The genes are TRBV10-1 and TRBJ1-1, with 9 bases that match TRBD1. The sequence was collected from a woman in her 40s in good health and CMV-seropositive. CDR3 sequence reads: CASSAGTGQAEAFF. In nucleotides, the CDR3 is TGCGCCAGCAGTGCCGGGACAGGGCAGGCTGAAGCTTTCTTT.